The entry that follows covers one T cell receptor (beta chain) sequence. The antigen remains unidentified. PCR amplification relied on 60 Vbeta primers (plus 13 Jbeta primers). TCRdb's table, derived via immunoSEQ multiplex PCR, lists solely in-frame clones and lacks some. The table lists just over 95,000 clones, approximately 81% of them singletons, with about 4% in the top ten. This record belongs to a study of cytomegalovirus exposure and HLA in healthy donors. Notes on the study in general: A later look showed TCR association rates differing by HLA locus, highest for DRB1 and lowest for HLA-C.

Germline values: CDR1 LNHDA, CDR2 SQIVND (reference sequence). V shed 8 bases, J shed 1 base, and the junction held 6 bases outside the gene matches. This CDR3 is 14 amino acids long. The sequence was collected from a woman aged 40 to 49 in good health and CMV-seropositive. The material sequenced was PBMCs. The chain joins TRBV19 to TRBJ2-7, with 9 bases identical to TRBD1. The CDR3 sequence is CASHRTGASYEQYF. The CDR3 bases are TGTGCCAGTCATCGGACAGGGGCGTCCTACGAGCAGTACTTC.